This T cell receptor beta chain originates from a study of blood T cell repertoires in COVID-19. Study background: Sites in the United States, Italy and Spain provided acute and convalescent COVID-19 samples.

As processed by the authors: Amplifying reference gene primers gave estimates of nucleated cell counts. Libraries were prepared by immunoSEQ multiplex PCR; TCRdb keeps only in-frame clonotypes and omits some of them. The V and J calls and the clone size are those of that table, but D and trimming were determined from the DNA. This table holds 200,000 to 300,000 clones, 86% found once. With 0 bases removed from V and 4 bases from J, the gap between germline ends came to 6 bases. The CDR3 is made up of 13 amino acids. CDR1 SGHRS and CDR2 YFSETQ come from the germline V gene. Material: peripheral blood. This chain joins TRBV5-1 and TRBJ2-3, with D maybe TRBD1 (5 bases). This receptor was identified in a man aged 25-40 years with active or convalescent COVID-19. The CDR3 sequence is CASSLGGPDTQYF. The DNA of the CDR3 is TGCGCCAGCAGCTTGGGGGGCCCAGATACGCAGTATTTT.